This TCR beta chain originates from a study of T cells after yellow fever vaccination (dated 2019 in TCRdb). A note on the overall study: The SMART-Seq v4 Ultra Low Input RNA kit was used to prepare libraries from fractions with low cell numbers. To follow T-cell clones before and after primary and booster YFV17D yellow fever vaccination, bulk TCR alpha and beta repertoires were sequenced over time. Two healthy male donors, one aged 18 to 30 and one aged 30 to 40 years, made up the cohort. Blood was drawn at multiple timepoints before and after primary and secondary immunization, with bulk PBMC replicates and cell subsets isolated. Summary of the overall study and its limitations: Only a couple of donors were included in the study, so the extent to which the findings can be generalized is limited. After the booster, most clones that had expanded after primary vaccination were detected again (roughly 95% of CD4 and 88% of CD8), suggesting broad maintenance of memory. A small share of clonotypes occurred in both CD4 and CD8 compartments, likely arising from convergent recombination. Because abundant contaminating clonotypes from the bulk population could be contained in FACS-sorted repertoires, computational filtering was required. The secondary T-cell response was weaker than the primary response but faster, peaking on day 5 instead of day 15.

The treatment or condition label, as the study defines it: live attenuated yellow fever vaccine strain. At each blood-draw timepoint, two biological replicates of bulk PBMCs were collected. A standard Ficoll-Paque protocol was used to isolate PBMCs from peripheral blood. TriZol was used to extract RNA from bulk PBMCs, CD4 and CD8 fractions, and dextramer-positive and dextramer-negative fractions. About this clonotype: Its cognate antigen has yet to be identified. Base qualities are not recorded, but no much larger clone differs from it by a single base.

Synthesis of TCR cDNA relied on 5'RACE template switching, a step that introduced a universal primer site along with unique molecular identifiers. Priming of cDNA synthesis was performed from both the TCR alpha and TCR beta constant segments. Library amplification used two PCR steps, and the second PCR step added sample barcodes and sequencing adapters. Sequencing of libraries was performed on Illumina HiSeq 2500 (2x100 bp) or NovaSeq (2x150 bp). In the source study's methods: MIGEC was used to demultiplex reads and collapse the reads into UMI consensus sequences, and MiXCR was used for V(D)J alignment. Vaccine-responding clonotypes were identified with edgeR using replicate PBMC samples, with FDR below 0.01 and a log2 fold change above 5 up to day 15 being required. Bulk clonotypes were assigned CD4 or CD8 identity according to which sequenced CD4 or CD8 repertoire held them at higher abundance. TCRdb trimmed public reads at Q25 via fastp, called clones via MiXCR and kept in-frame beta chains. Each entry merges the rows of one CDR3 protein and shows their most common DNA and genes. These V and J calls derive from TCRdb rather than the authors' analysis. The sample table lists 620,000 or so distinct CDR3 sequences, about 12% of them with a count of one. The top ten constitute under 15% of the sample.

The sequence was obtained from a man in his thirties or forties who received the YFV17D yellow fever vaccine. The sample here was PBMCs, taken on the day of the yellow fever booster vaccination.

This receptor has the CDR3 CSVKGAKNIQYF. The nucleotide sequence is given as TGCAGCGTTAAGGGAGCCAAAAACATTCAGTACTTC. The chain joins TRBV29-1 to TRBJ2-4; the D gene is unclear. The CDR3 measures 12 amino acids from cysteine to phenylalanine. Just the 36-base CDR3 DNA is kept, in frame starting at base 1. The germline V gene encodes CDR1 SQVTM and CDR2 ANQGSEA. V gives up 5 bases and J gives up 0 bases, and the segment between their germline ends measures 5 bases.